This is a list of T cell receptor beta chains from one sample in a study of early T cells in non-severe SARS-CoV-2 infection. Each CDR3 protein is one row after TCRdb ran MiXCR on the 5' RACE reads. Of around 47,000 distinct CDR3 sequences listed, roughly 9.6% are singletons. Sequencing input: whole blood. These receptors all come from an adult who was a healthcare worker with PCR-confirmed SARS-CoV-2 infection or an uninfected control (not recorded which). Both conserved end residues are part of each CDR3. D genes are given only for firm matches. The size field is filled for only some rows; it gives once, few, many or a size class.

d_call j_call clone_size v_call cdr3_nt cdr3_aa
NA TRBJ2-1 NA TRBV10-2 TGCGCCAGCAGTGATGACCTGATCTACAATGAGCAGTTCTTC CASSDDLIYNEQFF
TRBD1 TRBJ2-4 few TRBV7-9 TGTGCCAGCAGCCGCGAACAGGGGAACATTCAGTACTTC CASSREQGNIQYF
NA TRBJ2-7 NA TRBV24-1 TGTGCCACCAGTGATCCCGGGACCGGAGACTACGAGCAGTACTTC CATSDPGTGDYEQYF
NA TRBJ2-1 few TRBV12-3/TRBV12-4 TGTGCCAGCAGTCCCCGTCAGGGGCCCTACAATGAGCAGTTCTTC CASSPRQGPYNEQFF
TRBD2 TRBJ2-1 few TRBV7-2 TGTGCCAGCAGCAACCAGCGGGGGTCCTACAATGAGCAGTTCTTC CASSNQRGSYNEQFF
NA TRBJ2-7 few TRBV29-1 TGCAGCGCCGGGGGATTGGTCCACGAGCAGTACTTC CSAGGLVHEQYF
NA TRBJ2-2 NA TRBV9 TGTGCCAGCAGCGTAGGGATAGGAGGATTCGGCGGGGAGCTGTTTTTT CASSVGIGGFGGELFF
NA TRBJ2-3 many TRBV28 TGTGCCAGCAGGGTCACAGATACGCAGTATTTT CASRVTDTQYF
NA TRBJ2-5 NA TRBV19 TGTGCCAGTAGTATGGACTGGAGACAAGAGACCCAGTACTTC CASSMDWRQETQYF
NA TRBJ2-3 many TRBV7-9 TGTGCCAGCAGCTTGAGGGTCAGCACAGATACGCAGTATTTT CASSLRVSTDTQYF
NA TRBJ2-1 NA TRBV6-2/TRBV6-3 TGTGCCAGCAGACAACTCGGGGAGCAGTTCTTC CASRQLGEQFF
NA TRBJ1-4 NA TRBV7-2 TGTGCCAGCAGCTTAGTAGGTCTGGGTGAAAAACTGTTTTTT CASSLVGLGEKLFF
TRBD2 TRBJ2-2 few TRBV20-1 TGCAGTCTCCTAGCGGGAGGTAGCACCGGGGAGCTGTTTTTT CSLLAGGSTGELFF
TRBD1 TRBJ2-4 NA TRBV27 TGTGCCAGCAGCCAAGGGACAGCCTTAGCCAAAAACATTCAGTACTTC CASSQGTALAKNIQYF
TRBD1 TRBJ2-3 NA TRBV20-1 TGCAGTGCTCTAGGGACAGGGGCGCTGGATACGCAGTATTTT CSALGTGALDTQYF
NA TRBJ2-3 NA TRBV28 TGTGCCAGCAGGCCCGGAGGGAACACAGATACGCAGTATTTT CASRPGGNTDTQYF
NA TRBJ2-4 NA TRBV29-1 TGCAGCGTTGAAGGCGACCCCGGTACCAAAAACATTCAGTACTTC CSVEGDPGTKNIQYF
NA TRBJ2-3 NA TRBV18 TGTGCCAGCTCAACGAGAGATACGCAGTATTTT CASSTRDTQYF
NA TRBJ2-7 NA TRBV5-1 TGCGCCAGCAGCTTGATGTTTGTGGACTTCGAATACAAAGGGCAGTACTTC CASSLMFVDFEYKGQYF
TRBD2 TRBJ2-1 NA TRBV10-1 TGCGCCAGCGCCCCATCGTTAGCGGGAGGGTCGCAGTTCTTC CASAPSLAGGSQFF
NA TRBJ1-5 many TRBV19 TGTGCCAGTAGTACCCTGACAGAGAGCAATCAGCCCCAGCATTTT CASSTLTESNQPQHF
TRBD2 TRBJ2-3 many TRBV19 TGTGCCAGTAGTAGACTAGCGGGAGTAGGAGATACGCAGTATTTT CASSRLAGVGDTQYF
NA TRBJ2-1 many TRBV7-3 TGTGCCAGCAGCTTGGACACTTCCTACAATGAGCAGTTCTTC CASSLDTSYNEQFF
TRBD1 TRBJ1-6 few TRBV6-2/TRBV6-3 TGTGCCAGCAGTCCAACGACAGGGTCGGGTTCACCCCCCCACTTT CASSPTTGSGSPPHF
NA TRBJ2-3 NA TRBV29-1 TGCAGCGCTGGGGGCTATACTAGCGGCACAGATACGCAGTATTTT CSAGGYTSGTDTQYF
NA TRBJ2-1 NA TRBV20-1 TGCAGTGCCAGCGGATATTACAATGAGCAGTTCTTC CSASGYYNEQFF
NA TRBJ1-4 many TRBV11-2 TGTGCCAGCAGCCCCGGCGTGAGCGGAACTAATGAAAAACTGTTTTTT CASSPGVSGTNEKLFF
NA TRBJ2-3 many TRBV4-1 TGCGCCAGCAGCCACCCCGGAGCAGATACGCAGTATTTT CASSHPGADTQYF
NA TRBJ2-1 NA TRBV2 TGTGCCAGCAGTGAAGCGGGGGAGCAGTTCTTC CASSEAGEQFF
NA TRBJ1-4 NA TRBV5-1 TGCGCCAGCAGCGGGAGGTTAGGAGAAAAACTGTTTTTT CASSGRLGEKLFF
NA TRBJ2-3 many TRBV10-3 TGTGCCATCCGTAGCACAGATACGCAGTATTTT CAIRSTDTQYF
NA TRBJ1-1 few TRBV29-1 TGCAGCGTTTCCACAGGTTTTTCCACTGAAGCTTTCTTT CSVSTGFSTEAFF
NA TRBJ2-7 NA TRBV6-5 TGTGCCAGCAAGAAGATGGCATACTACGAGCAGTACTTC CASKKMAYYEQYF
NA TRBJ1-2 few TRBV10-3 TGTGCCATCAGTGAGCCAGGAGGCTACACCTTC CAISEPGGYTF
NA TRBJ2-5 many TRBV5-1 TGCGCCAGCAGCCCCCTACCGACTAGTCGAAAGACCCAGTACTTC CASSPLPTSRKTQYF
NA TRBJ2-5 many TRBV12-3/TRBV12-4 TGTGCCAGCAGCTCCTCCCTCGGGAGCCAGCGAGAGACCCAGTACTTC CASSSSLGSQRETQYF
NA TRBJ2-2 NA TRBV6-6 TGTGCCAGCAGTCGGTCGTCCGGGGAGCTGTTTTTT CASSRSSGELFF
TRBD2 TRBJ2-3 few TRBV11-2 TGTGCCAGCAGCCCCATCAGCGGGGTGGATACAGATACGCAGTATTTT CASSPISGVDTDTQYF
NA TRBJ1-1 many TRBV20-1 TGCAGTGCTAGAGATTTTAGGGGGTCGACGGGTGAAGCTTTCTTT CSARDFRGSTGEAFF
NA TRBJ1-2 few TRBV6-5 TGTGCCAGCAGTCCAGGGGTCGGCTACACCTTC CASSPGVGYTF
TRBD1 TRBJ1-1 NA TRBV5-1 TGCGCCAGCAGCCCGACAGGGGTTCCTGAAGCTTTCTTT CASSPTGVPEAFF
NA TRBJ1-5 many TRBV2 TGTGCCAGCAGTGAGGGGCAGGGGAATCAGCCCCAGCATTTT CASSEGQGNQPQHF
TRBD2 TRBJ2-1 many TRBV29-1 TGCAGCGTCCGGATTGGGGGGGGCTCCTACAATGAGCAGTTCTTC CSVRIGGGSYNEQFF
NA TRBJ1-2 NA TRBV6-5 TGTGCCAGCCACTCCAACTATGGCTACACCTTC CASHSNYGYTF
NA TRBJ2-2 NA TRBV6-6 TGTGCCAGCAGCCCTCTCTCGAAGGGGCGGCTTTCCGGGGAGCTGTTTTTT CASSPLSKGRLSGELFF
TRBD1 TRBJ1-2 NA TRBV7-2 TGTGCCAGCAGCCCGCAGGGGGACTATGGCTACACCTTC CASSPQGDYGYTF
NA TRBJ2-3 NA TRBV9 TGTGCCAGCAGCGCCGGACTCGGTATCACAGATACGCAGTATTTT CASSAGLGITDTQYF
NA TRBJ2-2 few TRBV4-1 TGCGCCAGCAGCGCCTTGTCGAGGACAGCGAACACCGGGGAGCTGTTTTTT CASSALSRTANTGELFF
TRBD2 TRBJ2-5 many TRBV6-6 TGTGCCACTTCCCGACTAGCGATCCAAGAGACCCAGTACTTC CATSRLAIQETQYF
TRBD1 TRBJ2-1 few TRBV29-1 TGCAGCGTTCCCCCGGGACAGGGACACAATGAGCAGTTCTTC CSVPPGQGHNEQFF
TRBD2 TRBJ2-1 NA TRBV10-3 TGTGCCATCAGTCATTCCGGGACTACCAATGAGCAGTTCTTC CAISHSGTTNEQFF
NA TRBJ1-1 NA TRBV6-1 TGTGCCACCGAGAGGGTCCCTGAAGCTTTCTTT CATERVPEAFF
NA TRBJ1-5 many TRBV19 TGTGCCAGTATTGACAGAAATAGCAATCAGCCCCAGCATTTT CASIDRNSNQPQHF
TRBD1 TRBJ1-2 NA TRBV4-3 TGCGCCAGCAGCCAAGAGTATGACAGGGTGGACTATGGCTACACCTTC CASSQEYDRVDYGYTF